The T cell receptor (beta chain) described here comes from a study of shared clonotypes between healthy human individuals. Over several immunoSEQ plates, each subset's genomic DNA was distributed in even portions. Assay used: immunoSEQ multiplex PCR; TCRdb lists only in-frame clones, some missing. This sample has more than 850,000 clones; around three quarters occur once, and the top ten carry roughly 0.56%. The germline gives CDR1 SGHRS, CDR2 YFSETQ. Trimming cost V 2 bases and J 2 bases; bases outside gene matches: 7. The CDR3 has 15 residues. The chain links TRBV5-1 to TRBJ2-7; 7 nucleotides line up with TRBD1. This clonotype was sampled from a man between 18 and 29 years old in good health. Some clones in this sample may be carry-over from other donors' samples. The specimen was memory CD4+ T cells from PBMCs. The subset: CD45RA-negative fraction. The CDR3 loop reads CASSFGQVVTYEQYF. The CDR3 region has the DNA TGCGCCAGCAGCTTCGGACAGGTGGTCACCTACGAGCAGTACTTC.